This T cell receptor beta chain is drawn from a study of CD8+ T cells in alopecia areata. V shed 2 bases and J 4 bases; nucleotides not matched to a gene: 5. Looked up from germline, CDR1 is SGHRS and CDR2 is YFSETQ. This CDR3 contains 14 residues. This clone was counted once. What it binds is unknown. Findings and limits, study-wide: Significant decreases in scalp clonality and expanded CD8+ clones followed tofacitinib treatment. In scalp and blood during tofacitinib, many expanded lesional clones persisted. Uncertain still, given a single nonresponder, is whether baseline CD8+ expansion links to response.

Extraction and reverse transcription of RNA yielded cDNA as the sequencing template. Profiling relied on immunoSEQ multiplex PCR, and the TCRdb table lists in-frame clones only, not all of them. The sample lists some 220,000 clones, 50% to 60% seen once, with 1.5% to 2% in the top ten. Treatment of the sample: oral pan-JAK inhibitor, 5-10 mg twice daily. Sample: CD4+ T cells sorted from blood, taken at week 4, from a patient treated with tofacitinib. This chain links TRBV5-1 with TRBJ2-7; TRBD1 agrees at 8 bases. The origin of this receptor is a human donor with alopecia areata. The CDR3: CASSLRDRNYEQYF. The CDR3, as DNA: TGCGCCAGCAGCTTAAGGGACAGGAATTACGAGCAGTACTTC.